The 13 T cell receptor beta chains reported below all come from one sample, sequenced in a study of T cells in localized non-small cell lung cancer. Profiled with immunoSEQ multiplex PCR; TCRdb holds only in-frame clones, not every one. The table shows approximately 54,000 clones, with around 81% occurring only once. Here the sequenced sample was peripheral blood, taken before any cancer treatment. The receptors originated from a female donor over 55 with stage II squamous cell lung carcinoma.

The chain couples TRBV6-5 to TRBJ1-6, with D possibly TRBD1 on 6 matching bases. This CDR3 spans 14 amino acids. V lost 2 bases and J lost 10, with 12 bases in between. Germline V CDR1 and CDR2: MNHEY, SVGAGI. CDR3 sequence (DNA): TGTGCCAGCAGTTACATGCAGGGGCGCTCACCCCTCCACTTT. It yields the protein CASSYMQGRSPLHF.

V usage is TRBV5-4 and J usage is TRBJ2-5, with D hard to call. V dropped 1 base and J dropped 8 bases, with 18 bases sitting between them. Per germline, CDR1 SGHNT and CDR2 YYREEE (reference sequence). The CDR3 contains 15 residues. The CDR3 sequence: CASSLSALASETQYF. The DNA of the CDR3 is TGTGCCAGCAGCTTGTCTGCCCTTGCAAGCGAAACCCAGTACTTC.

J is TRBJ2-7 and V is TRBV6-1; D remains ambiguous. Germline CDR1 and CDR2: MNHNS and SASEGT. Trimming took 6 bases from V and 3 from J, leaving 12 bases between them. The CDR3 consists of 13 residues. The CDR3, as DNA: TGTGCCAGCAGCTCGGGCAGGTACTACGAGCAGTACTTC. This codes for CASSSGRYYEQYF.

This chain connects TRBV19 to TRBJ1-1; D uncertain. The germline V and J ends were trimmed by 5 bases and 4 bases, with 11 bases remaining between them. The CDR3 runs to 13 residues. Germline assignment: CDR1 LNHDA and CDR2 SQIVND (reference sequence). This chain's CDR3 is CASSSLRGTEAFF. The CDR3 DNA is TGTGCCAGTAGTTCGCTCCGAGGCACTGAAGCTTTCTTT. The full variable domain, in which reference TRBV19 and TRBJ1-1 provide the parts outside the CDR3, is DGGITQSPKYLFRKEGQNVTLSCEQNLNHDAMYWYRQDPGQGLRLIYYSQIVNDFQKGDIAEGYSVSREKKESFPLTVTSAQKNPTAFYLCASSSLRGTEAFFGQGTRLTVV.

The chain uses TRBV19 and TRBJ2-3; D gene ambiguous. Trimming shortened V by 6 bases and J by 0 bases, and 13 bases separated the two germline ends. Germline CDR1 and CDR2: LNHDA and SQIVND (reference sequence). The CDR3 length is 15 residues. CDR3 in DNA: TGTGCCAGTAGGCATCGCCCGACTAGCACAGATACGCAGTATTTT. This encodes CASRHRPTSTDTQYF.

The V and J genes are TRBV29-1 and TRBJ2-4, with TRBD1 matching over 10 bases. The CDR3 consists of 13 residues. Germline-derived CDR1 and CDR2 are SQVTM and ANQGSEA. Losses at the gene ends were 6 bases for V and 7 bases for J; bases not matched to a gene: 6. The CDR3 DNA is TGCAGCGTCGTAGGACAGGGGGGGAACATTCAGTACTTC. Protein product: CSVVGQGGNIQYF.

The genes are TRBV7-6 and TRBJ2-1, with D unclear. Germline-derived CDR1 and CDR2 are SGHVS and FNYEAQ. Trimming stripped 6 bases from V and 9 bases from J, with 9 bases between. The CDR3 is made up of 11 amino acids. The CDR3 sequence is CASSYDGEQFF. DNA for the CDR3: TGTGCCAGCAGTTACGACGGTGAGCAGTTCTTC.

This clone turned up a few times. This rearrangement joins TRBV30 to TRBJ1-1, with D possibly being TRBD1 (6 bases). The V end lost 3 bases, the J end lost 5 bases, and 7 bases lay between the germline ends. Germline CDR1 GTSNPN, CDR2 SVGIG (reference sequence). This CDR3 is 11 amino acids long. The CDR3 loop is CAWRGGTEAFF. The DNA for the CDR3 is TGTGCCTGGAGAGGGGGGACTGAAGCTTTCTTT.

The CDR3 nucleotides read TGCGCCAGCAGCTTGGATGGGGTTAATGAAAAACTGTTTTTT. It specifies CASSLDGVNEKLFF. This chain joins TRBV5-1 and TRBJ1-4; D is unresolved. The V end lost 0 bases, the J end lost 4 bases, and 7 bases lay between the germline ends. There are 14 residues in the CDR3. In germline, CDR1 is SGHRS, CDR2 YFSETQ. Full variable domain (missing parts from reference TRBV5-1 and TRBJ1-4): KAGVTQTPRYLIKTRGQQVTLSCSPISGHRSVSWYQQTPGQGLQFLFEYFSETQRNKGNFPGRFSGRQFSNSRSEMNVSTLELGDSALYLCASSLDGVNEKLFFGSGTQLSVL.

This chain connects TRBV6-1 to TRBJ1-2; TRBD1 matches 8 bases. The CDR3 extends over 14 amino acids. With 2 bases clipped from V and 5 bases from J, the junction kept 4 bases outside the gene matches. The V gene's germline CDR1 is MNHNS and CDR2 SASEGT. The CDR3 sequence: CASSESQGAYGYTF. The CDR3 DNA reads TGTGCCAGCAGTGAATCCCAGGGGGCTTATGGCTACACCTTC.

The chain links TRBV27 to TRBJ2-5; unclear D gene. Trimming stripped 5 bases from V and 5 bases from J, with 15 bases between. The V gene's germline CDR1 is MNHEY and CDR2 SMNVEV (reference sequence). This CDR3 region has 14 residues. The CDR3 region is CASSPNTKRETQYF. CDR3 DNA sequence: TGTGCCAGCAGTCCCAACACGAAACGGGAGACCCAGTACTTC.

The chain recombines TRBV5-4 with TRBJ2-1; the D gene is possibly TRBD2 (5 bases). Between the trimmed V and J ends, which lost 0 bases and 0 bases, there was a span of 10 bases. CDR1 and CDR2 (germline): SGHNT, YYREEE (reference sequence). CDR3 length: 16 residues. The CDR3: CASSLGGSTSYNEQFF. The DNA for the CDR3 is TGTGCCAGCAGCTTGGGAGGGTCCACCTCCTACAATGAGCAGTTCTTC.

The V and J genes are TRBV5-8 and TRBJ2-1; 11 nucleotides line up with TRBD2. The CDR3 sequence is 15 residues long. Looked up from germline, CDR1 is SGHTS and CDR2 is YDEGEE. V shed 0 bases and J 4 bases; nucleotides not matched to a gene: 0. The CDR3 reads CASSLGLAGYNEQFF. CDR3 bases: TGTGCCAGCAGCTTGGGACTAGCGGGGTACAATGAGCAGTTCTTC.